The present T cell receptor (beta chain) was sequenced within a study of Graves' ophthalmopathy and Graves' hyperthyroidism. Hyperthyroidism was considered stable when no ophthalmopathy appeared within 18 months of follow-up. Exclusion covered patients with other autoimmune diseases or uncontrolled infections (as well as pregnancy or lactation). Amplification of the TCR beta CDR3 regions used RNA transcripts (as template). An initial RT-PCR round employing HTBI primers preceded a second-round multiplex PCR. A single record per CDR3 protein comes from TCRdb applying MiXCR to the multiplex PCR reads. The sample includes some 380,000 distinct CDR3 sequences, roughly 15% of them seen just once. Overall study results and limits: With approximately 88% sensitivity and around 80% specificity, a 13-signature model separated ophthalmopathy from stable hyperthyroidism.

This clonotype came up many times. The antigen remains undetermined. Germline V CDR1 and CDR2: DFQATT, SNEGSKA (reference sequence). The CDR3 covers 13 residues. The V end lost 4 bases, the J end lost 3 bases, and 10 bases lay between the germline ends. Sequenced: peripheral blood. This chain uses TRBV20-1 with TRBJ1-5; TRBD1 might be the D (5 bases). The receptor was derived from a woman younger than 30 with stable Graves' hyperthyroidism. The CDR3 sequence: CSATTVFNQPQHF. The DNA of the CDR3 is TGCAGTGCTACGACAGTATTCAATCAGCCCCAGCATTTT.